The entry below gives a single T cell receptor (beta chain) sequence along with its context. Antigen specificity is unknown. An end of the junction differs from the germline gene, which may be a read error. The length of the CDR3 is 13 residues. Germline loops: CDR1 SGHRS, CDR2 YFSETQ. The data were obtained in a study of cytomegalovirus exposure and HLA in healthy donors. General study results and limits: Many donors carried some public TCRs, although rarity characterized most TCR sequences. The study had only CMV serostatus as immune exposure information.

It was with 60 Vbeta and 13 Jbeta primers that the PCR ran. TCRdb keeps only in-frame clones here, not all; method: immunoSEQ multiplex PCR. This listing includes under 200,000 clones. The J gene is TRBJ2-7, the V gene TRBV5-1; D perhaps matches TRBD1 (5 bases). What was sequenced was PBMCs. The sequence was collected from a man aged 25 to 40 in good health and CMV-seronegative. The CDR3 loop is CAGSSLDRDEQYF. The CDR3 nucleotides read TGCGCCGGCAGCTCGCTCGACAGAGACGAGCAGTACTTC.